A selection of T cell receptor beta chains follows, all from one sample in a study of regulatory T cells in long-lasting Graves disease. MiXCR, applied by TCRdb to the multiplex PCR reads, yields one record per CDR3 protein. The sample lists 400,000 to 550,000 distinct CDR3 sequences, about 15% occurring once. The same sample was also studied in work on T cells in Graves' hyperthyroidism and ophthalmopathy.

The source was peripheral blood mononuclear cells (PBMCs), collected at new diagnosis, from a patient treated with antithyroid drugs. The origin of the receptors is a woman aged 30 to 39 with Graves disease. Each CDR3 is given with its conserved first and last residue. The D gene is left open where the match is weak. A clone size is listed for some rows: how often the clone was seen (once, few, many), or a class if it is expanded.

TRBD2	TRBJ2-1	15	TRBV28	few	CASSSLTSGNNEQFF	TGTGCCAGCAGTTCCCTGACTAGCGGTAACAATGAGCAGTTCTTC
TRBD2	TRBJ2-1	16	TRBV4-1	-	CASSRGAGLFNNEQFF	TGCGCCAGCAGCCGGGGAGCGGGACTCTTTAACAATGAGCAGTTCTTC
-	TRBJ1-2	11	TRBV6-1	few	CASQGSYGYTF	TGTGCCAGCCAGGGGAGTTATGGCTACACCTTC
TRBD1	TRBJ1-5	15	TRBV7-8	-	CASSSGRGPNQPQHF	TGTGCCAGCAGCTCAGGGAGGGGGCCCAATCAGCCCCAGCATTTT
TRBD1	TRBJ1-5	15	TRBV6-1	few	CASSSVRGTNQPQHF	TGTGCCAGCAGTTCGGTCAGGGGGACAAATCAGCCCCAGCATTTT
-	TRBJ2-3	8	TRBV20-1	few	CGADTQYF	TGCGGAGCAGATACGCAGTATTTT
-	TRBJ2-5	14	TRBV29-1	-	CSVDSGQMGETQYF	TGCAGCGTTGATAGTGGACAGATGGGGGAGACCCAGTACTTC
-	TRBJ1-4	17	TRBV7-6	-	CASSLTPFHQGNEKLFF	TGTGCCAGCAGCTTAACCCCCTTTCATCAGGGGAATGAAAAACTGTTTTTT
-	TRBJ1-3	14	TRBV7-2	-	CASSWGASGNTIYF	TGTGCCAGCAGCTGGGGGGCGTCCGGAAACACCATATATTTT
-	TRBJ2-1	16	TRBV5-1	many	CASSLGSFSSYNEQFF	TGCGCCAGCAGCTTGGGGAGCTTCAGCTCCTACAATGAGCAGTTCTTC
-	TRBJ1-5	15	TRBV5-5	few	CASSLAGGRSQPQHF	TGTGCCAGCAGCTTGGCCGGAGGAAGATCTCAGCCCCAGCATTTT
TRBD2	TRBJ2-1	13	TRBV20-1	-	CTLGLAGEYEQFF	TGCACCCTAGGACTAGCGGGAGAATATGAGCAGTTCTTC
-	TRBJ2-5	15	TRBV20-1	many	CSAIGARGYQETQYF	TGCAGTGCCATAGGGGCAAGGGGGTACCAAGAGACCCAGTACTTC
TRBD1	TRBJ1-1	15	TRBV7-9	many	CASRSGQGEHTEAFF	TGTGCCAGCAGATCGGGACAGGGCGAACACACTGAAGCTTTCTTT
-	TRBJ1-1	13	TRBV6-5	many	CASSYPTNTEAFF	TGTGCCAGCAGTTACCCGACGAACACTGAAGCTTTCTTT
-	TRBJ1-2	14	TRBV3-1	few	CASSQGIQGSGYTF	TGTGCCAGCAGCCAAGGGATACAGGGATCTGGCTACACCTTC
-	TRBJ2-2	15	TRBV3-1	-	CASSRSSPTTGELFF	TGTGCCAGCAGCCGAAGTTCCCCAACCACCGGGGAGCTGTTTTTT
-	TRBJ2-7	14	TRBV7-2	many	CASSLERYSYEQYF	TGTGCCAGCAGCTTAGAACGGTACTCCTACGAGCAGTACTTC
-	TRBJ2-3	14	TRBV20-1	-	CSAISSGNTDTQYF	TGCAGTGCCATAAGTAGCGGAAACACAGATACGCAGTATTTT
-	TRBJ2-3	11	TRBV3-1	many	CASEGSDTQYF	TGTGCCAGCGAGGGGTCAGATACGCAGTATTTT
TRBD1	TRBJ1-5	16	TRBV10-3	many	CAISSTGTGSNQPQHF	TGTGCCATCAGTTCAACCGGGACAGGTAGCAATCAGCCCCAGCATTTT
TRBD1	TRBJ1-1	13	TRBV20-1	many	CSTHGQGETEAFF	TGCAGTACCCACGGACAGGGGGAAACTGAAGCTTTCTTT
-	TRBJ2-1	12	TRBV20-1	few	CSALGSYNEQFF	TGCAGTGCCTTAGGCTCCTACAATGAGCAGTTCTTC
TRBD2	TRBJ2-3	16	TRBV9	many	CASSVRLAGGLDTQYF	TGTGCCAGCAGCGTCAGACTAGCGGGAGGGTTGGATACGCAGTATTTT
TRBD1	TRBJ2-7	16	TRBV19	-	CASSGSWRQGVFEQYF	TGTGCCAGTAGTGGTAGTTGGAGACAGGGTGTTTTCGAGCAGTACTTC
-	TRBJ2-4	10	TRBV20-1	many	CSAGWVIQYF	TGCAGTGCTGGGTGGGTGATTCAGTACTTC
TRBD2	TRBJ2-3	15	TRBV20-1	-	CSARGTSGSVDTQYF	TGCAGTGCTAGGGGGACTAGCGGGAGTGTCGATACGCAGTATTTT
-	TRBJ2-3	14	TRBV20-1	-	CSARDEQGLDTQYF	TGCAGTGCTAGAGACGAACAGGGTTTGGATACGCAGTATTTT
-	TRBJ2-7	12	TRBV3-1	many	CASSQSLYEQYF	TGTGCCAGCAGCCAATCTCTCTACGAGCAGTACTTC
-	TRBJ2-7	12	TRBV3-1	many	CASSHASAEQYF	TGTGCCAGCAGCCACGCTAGCGCCGAGCAGTACTTC
-	TRBJ2-3	16	TRBV7-2	-	CASSLEIGRATDTQYF	TGTGCCAGCAGCTTAGAGATCGGGAGAGCCACAGATACGCAGTATTTT
-	TRBJ1-2	14	TRBV7-2	many	CASSSFTGLAGYTF	TGTGCCAGCAGCTCCTTTACAGGGCTAGCTGGCTACACCTTC
TRBD2	TRBJ2-1	14	TRBV6-4	-	CASSPGTSGVKQFF	TGTGCCAGCAGTCCCGGGACTAGCGGAGTTAAGCAGTTCTTC
-	TRBJ1-1	13	TRBV6-1	few	CASSGAQRTEAFF	TGTGCCAGCAGTGGCGCCCAGAGGACTGAAGCTTTCTTT
-	TRBJ2-7	16	TRBV6-1	many	CATVGLWTESSYEQYF	TGTGCCACCGTGGGATTATGGACAGAGAGCTCCTACGAGCAGTACTTC
-	TRBJ1-1	14	TRBV4-1	many	CASSQYWLNTEAFF	TGCGCCAGCAGCCAATACTGGTTGAACACTGAAGCTTTCTTT
TRBD2	TRBJ2-7	15	TRBV11-2	many	CASRTKSGRIYEQYF	TGTGCCAGCAGAACAAAAAGCGGGAGAATCTACGAGCAGTACTTC
TRBD1	TRBJ1-1	14	TRBV6-7	-	CASRLDRVNTEAFF	TGTGCCAGCCGTCTGGACAGGGTGAACACTGAAGCTTTCTTT
-	TRBJ1-1	14	TRBV12-3/TRBV12-4	many	CASRSSGGRGEAFF	TGTGCCAGCAGATCAAGCGGGGGGAGGGGCGAAGCTTTCTTT
-	TRBJ2-1	18	TRBV7-9	few	CASSTMGVGPSSYNEQFF	TGTGCCAGCAGCACCATGGGAGTCGGCCCCAGCTCCTACAATGAGCAGTTCTTC
TRBD1	TRBJ1-5	13	TRBV29-1	many	CSVEEGAGQPQHF	TGCAGCGTTGAGGAGGGGGCAGGGCAGCCCCAGCATTTT
-	TRBJ1-1	13	TRBV28	many	CASSSQINTEAFF	TGTGCCAGCAGTTCACAGATTAACACTGAAGCTTTCTTT
-	TRBJ1-1	14	TRBV6-1	many	CASSENSFNTEAFF	TGTGCCAGCAGTGAGAACAGCTTCAACACTGAAGCTTTCTTT
-	TRBJ2-1	16	TRBV20-1	-	CSARLYGRSYGNEQFF	TGCAGTGCTAGATTGTACGGGAGAAGTTATGGCAATGAGCAGTTCTTC
TRBD2	TRBJ2-7	15	TRBV19	few	CASSTASGSSYEQYF	TGTGCCAGTAGTACGGCTAGCGGGAGCTCCTACGAGCAGTACTTC
-	TRBJ1-4	14	TRBV7-9	-	CASSLVGGDEKLFF	TGTGCCAGCAGTTTGGTCGGAGGCGATGAAAAACTGTTTTTT
TRBD2	TRBJ2-5	16	TRBV28	many	CASSSGGLVVQETQYF	TGTGCCAGCAGTTCCGGTGGACTAGTAGTCCAAGAGACCCAGTACTTC
-	TRBJ2-1	13	TRBV15	many	CATSRGEGDEQFF	TGTGCCACCAGCAGAGGCGAGGGTGACGAGCAGTTCTTC
-	TRBJ2-3	10	TRBV30	-	CAFSPDTQYF	TGTGCCTTCTCCCCGGATACGCAGTATTTT
TRBD1	TRBJ1-2	15	TRBV6-1	many	CASSGDRQGHYGYTF	TGTGCCAGCAGTGGCGACCGACAGGGGCACTATGGCTACACCTTC
-	TRBJ1-4	18	TRBV19	-	CASSPRYWTDGSNEKLFF	TGTGCCAGTAGTCCTCGTTATTGGACGGACGGAAGTAATGAAAAACTGTTTTTT